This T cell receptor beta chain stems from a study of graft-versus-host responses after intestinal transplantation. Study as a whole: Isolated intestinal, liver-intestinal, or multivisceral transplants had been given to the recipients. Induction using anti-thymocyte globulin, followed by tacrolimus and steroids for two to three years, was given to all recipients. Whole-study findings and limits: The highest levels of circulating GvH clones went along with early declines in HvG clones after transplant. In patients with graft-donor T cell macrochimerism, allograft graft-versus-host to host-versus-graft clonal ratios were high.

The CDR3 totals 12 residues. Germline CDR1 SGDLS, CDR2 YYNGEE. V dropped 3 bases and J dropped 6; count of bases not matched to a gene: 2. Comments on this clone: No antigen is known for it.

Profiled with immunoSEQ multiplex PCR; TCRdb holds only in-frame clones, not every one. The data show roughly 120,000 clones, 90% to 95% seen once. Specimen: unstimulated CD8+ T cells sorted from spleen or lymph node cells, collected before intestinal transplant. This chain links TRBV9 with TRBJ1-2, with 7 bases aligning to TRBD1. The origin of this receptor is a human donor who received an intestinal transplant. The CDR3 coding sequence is TGTGCCAGCAGCGGTGACAGGGATGGCTACACCTTC. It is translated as CASSGDRDGYTF.